This TCR beta chain derives from a study of blood T cell repertoires in COVID-19. Overall study: Some COVID-19 samples were acute and others convalescent; all came from the United States, Italy and Spain. The cDNA or gDNA used as material had been derived from T cells, B-cell-depleted T cells, or PBMCs.

CDR3 length equals 16 residues. Trimming stripped 2 bases from V and 0 bases from J, with 10 bases between. Germline values: CDR1 KGHDR, CDR2 SFDVKD. In the original analysis: Quantification of nucleated cells was approximated via reference gene primer amplification. Produced via immunoSEQ multiplex PCR; TCRdb's table is partial and in-frame only. D and trimming come from the DNA, and the V and J calls and clone size come from that table. The table shows 100,000 to 150,000 clones, with about 83% occurring only once. The sequencing sample was made of peripheral blood. The source of this sequence is a human donor in a cohort sampled during active COVID-19. V and J are TRBV24-1 and TRBJ2-1, with a tentative D call TRBD1 (5 bases). The CDR3 is CATSDSTASSYNEQFF. The CDR3 DNA reads as TGTGCCACCAGTGATTCGACAGCCAGCTCCTACAATGAGCAGTTCTTC.